One sample yielded the 18 T cell receptor beta chains listed below, sequenced in a study of T cell responses to AZD1222 COVID-19 vaccine. Sequenced by immunoSEQ multiplex PCR; TCRdb stores in-frame clones only, minus some. The table has 95,000 to 150,000 clones, about 90% seen once; the top ten hold around 1.7%. The sample here was peripheral blood, taken on day 0 of AZD1222 vaccination. These receptors came from an adult in good health.

The V and J genes are TRBV6-6 and TRBJ2-7; D perhaps matches TRBD1 (6 bases). Germline CDR1 and CDR2: MNHNY and SVGAGI (reference sequence). This CDR3 region has 13 residues. Trimming took 5 bases from V and 2 from J, leaving 10 bases between them. The DNA for the CDR3 is TGTGCCAGCAGTCGGGACACCACCTACGAGCAGTACTTC. Translating gives CASSRDTTYEQYF.

The chain recombines TRBV5-8 with TRBJ1-2, with D maybe TRBD1 (5 bases). CDR1 is SGHTS and CDR2 is YDEGEE in the germline V gene. The CDR3 totals 14 residues. Deletions cut 4 bases from V and 3 bases from J, with 13 bases between. CDR3: CASSPGGGDYGYTF. The DNA of the CDR3 is TGTGCCAGCAGCCCTGGCGGGGGGGACTATGGCTACACCTTC.

V gene TRBV2 combines with J gene TRBJ1-2, with unresolved D. CDR1 is SNHLY and CDR2 is FYNNEI in the germline V gene. V lost 5 bases to trimming and J lost 8 bases, with 15 bases between them. The CDR3 extends over 13 amino acids. The CDR3 DNA follows: TGTGCCAGCAGTCCCACCTACGGGGTCGGCTACACCTTC. It yields the protein CASSPTYGVGYTF.

This clone has just one count. This rearrangement joins TRBV2 to TRBJ2-5; no clear D. Trimming cost V 1 base and J 5 bases, with 5 bases left between them. Germline CDR1 SNHLY, CDR2 FYNNEI. The CDR3 loop spans 12 amino acids. Here the CDR3 reads CASSEVGETQYF. In nucleotides, the CDR3 is TGTGCCAGCAGTGAAGTGGGGGAGACCCAGTACTTC. The whole variable domain, remainder taken from reference TRBV2 and TRBJ2-5, is EPEVTQTPSHQVTQMGQEVILRCVPISNHLYFYWYRQILGQKVEFLVSFYNNEISEKSEIFDDQFSVERPDGSNFTLKIRSTKLEDSAMYFCASSEVGETQYFGPGTRLLVL.

The CDR3 DNA reads TGTGCCAGCAGTTCACAGGGTTACTCTGGGGCCAACGTCCTGACTTTC. Encoded protein: CASSSQGYSGANVLTF. J is TRBJ2-6 and V is TRBV6-5; D perhaps matches TRBD1 (6 bases). Trimming took off 4 bases at V and 0 bases at J, with 10 bases between the two ends. The CDR3 totals 16 residues. Germline assignment: CDR1 MNHEY and CDR2 SVGAGI.

The chain is built from TRBV7-9 and TRBJ2-6, with unresolved D. The CDR3 has 15 amino acids. With 1 base removed from V and 4 bases from J, the gap between germline ends came to 8 bases. The germline gives CDR1 SEHNR, CDR2 FQNEAQ (reference sequence). CDR3 in amino acids: CASSLEELGANVLTF. Written as DNA, the CDR3 is TGTGCCAGCAGCTTAGAAGAGCTGGGGGCCAACGTCCTGACTTTC.

This chain joins TRBV6-5 and TRBJ1-1; D is perhaps TRBD1 (6 bases). This CDR3 is 12 amino acids long. V dropped 5 bases and J dropped 4 bases, with 8 bases sitting between them. Looked up from germline, CDR1 is MNHEY and CDR2 is SVGAGI. CDR3 nucleotides: TGTGCCAGCAGTAACAGGGTCACTGAAGCTTTCTTT. Residues: CASSNRVTEAFF.

The chain uses TRBV3-1 (or the pseudogene TRBV3-2) and TRBJ1-4; D not certain. Germline V gene data show CDR1 as LGHDT and CDR2 as YNNKEL (reference sequence). V lost 0 bases, J lost 0 bases, and 5 bases lay in between. The CDR3 is 15 amino acids. The CDR3 is CASSQDPTTNEKLFF. CDR3 nucleotides: TGTGCCAGCAGCCAAGATCCAACAACTAATGAAAAACTGTTTTTT.

The CDR3 DNA follows: TGTGCCAGCAGTGAGGGTTTAGGTCTTAGCAATCAGCCCCAGCATTTT. Its translation: CASSEGLGLSNQPQHF. This sequence joins TRBV2 and TRBJ1-5; D remains unclear. Germline CDR1 reads SNHLY; CDR2 reads FYNNEI. The CDR3 sequence is 16 residues long. Trimming pared 3 bases from V and 0 bases from J, leaving 12 bases between.

The J gene is TRBJ2-7, the V gene TRBV18; the match to TRBD1 covers 11 bases. Per the germline V gene, CDR1 is KGHSH and CDR2 is LQKENI. V was clipped by 4 bases and J by 3 bases; unmatched bases: 8. The CDR3 extends over 16 amino acids. CDR3 sequence: CASSRGQGGKLYEQYF. In nucleotides, the CDR3 is TGTGCCAGCTCACGGGGACAGGGGGGCAAACTCTACGAGCAGTACTTC.

The rearrangement links TRBV11-3 to TRBJ2-3; 7 bases line up with TRBD2. CDR1 is SGHNT and CDR2 is YENEEA in the germline V gene. The CDR3 has 14 residues. V was pared by 3 bases and J by 7 bases, with 7 bases of the junction left unmatched. CDR3 nucleotides: TGTGCCAGCAGCTTGTTCCTAGCGGAAAATACGCAGTATTTT. Translating gives CASSLFLAENTQYF.

In its sample, this clone was seen once. The chain couples TRBV10-3 to TRBJ1-5; 7 bases are shared with TRBD1. Germline V gene lookup returns CDR1 ENHRY and CDR2 SYGVKD. The J segment lost 4 bases and the V segment lost 6 bases, leaving 6 bases of the junction unmatched. The CDR3 spans 14 residues. CDR3 bases: TGTGCCATCAGCGACAGGGTGGGAAATCAGCCCCAGCATTTT. This sequence encodes CAISDRVGNQPQHF.

The chain uses TRBV10-3 and TRBJ2-3; 11 bases are a match to TRBD1. The V and J ends lost 6 bases and 3 bases, in that order; junction bases with no gene match: 5. The germline V gene encodes CDR1 ENHRY and CDR2 SYGVKD. CDR3 size: 15 residues. The CDR3 loop reads CAIRDRGLGTDTQYF. In nucleotides, the CDR3 is TGTGCCATCAGGGACAGGGGGCTGGGTACAGATACGCAGTATTTT.

The count of this clone is one. The V and J genes are TRBV29-1 and TRBJ1-2; 9 bases align to TRBD1. Germline values: CDR1 SQVTM, CDR2 ANQGSEA. CDR3 length equals 13 residues. The V gene end was trimmed by 7 bases and the J gene end by 2 bases; junction bases not matched to a gene: 5. The CDR3 nucleotides are TGCAGCGGTGGGACAGGGACCAACTATGGCTACACCTTC. Translated, it gives CSGGTGTNYGYTF. The whole variable domain, remainder taken from reference TRBV29-1 and TRBJ1-2, is SAVISQKPSRDICQRGTSLTIQCQVDSQVTMMFWYRQQPGQSLTLIATANQGSEATYESGFVIDKFPISRPNLTFSTLTVSNMSPEDSSIYLCSGGTGTNYGYTFGSGTRLTVV.

This chain links TRBV29-1 with TRBJ1-2, with TRBD1 matching 7 bases. The CDR3 has 13 residues. CDR1 SQVTM and CDR2 ANQGSEA come from the germline V gene. J was trimmed by 5 bases and V by 0 bases; bases with no gene match: 3. The CDR3 protein is CSVEDPTGYGYTF. The DNA for the CDR3 is TGCAGCGTTGAAGATCCGACAGGGTATGGCTACACCTTC.

The chain recombines TRBV5-1 with TRBJ1-2; 7 positions match TRBD1. Per germline, CDR1 SGHRS and CDR2 YFSETQ. The CDR3 has 14 amino acids. With 7 bases clipped from V and 4 bases from J, the junction kept 10 bases outside the gene matches. This chain's CDR3 is CASDPGGGLYGYTF. Written as DNA, the CDR3 is TGCGCCAGCGACCCAGGGGGTGGTCTCTATGGCTACACCTTC.

This clone was recorded only once. The chain joins TRBV11-3 to TRBJ2-2; D possibly corresponds to TRBD2 (6 bases). This CDR3 spans 15 amino acids. Germline loops: CDR1 SGHNT, CDR2 YENEEA. Trimming cost V 4 bases and J 4 bases, with 13 bases left between them. CDR3 residues: CASSSSGSLTGELFF. CDR3 DNA: TGTGCCAGCAGCTCCAGCGGGTCGCTCACCGGGGAGCTGTTTTTT.

A few counts support this clone. This sequence joins TRBV6-5 and TRBJ2-7; 8 bases are a match to TRBD1. The CDR3 sequence is 15 residues long. Germline CDR1 and CDR2: MNHEY and SVGAGI. The ends lost 4 bases at V and 2 bases at J; junction bases unmatched: 7. This CDR3 is CASSLKTGATYEQYV. CDR3 DNA sequence: TGTGCCAGCAGTTTAAAGACAGGGGCAACCTACGAGCAGTACGTC.